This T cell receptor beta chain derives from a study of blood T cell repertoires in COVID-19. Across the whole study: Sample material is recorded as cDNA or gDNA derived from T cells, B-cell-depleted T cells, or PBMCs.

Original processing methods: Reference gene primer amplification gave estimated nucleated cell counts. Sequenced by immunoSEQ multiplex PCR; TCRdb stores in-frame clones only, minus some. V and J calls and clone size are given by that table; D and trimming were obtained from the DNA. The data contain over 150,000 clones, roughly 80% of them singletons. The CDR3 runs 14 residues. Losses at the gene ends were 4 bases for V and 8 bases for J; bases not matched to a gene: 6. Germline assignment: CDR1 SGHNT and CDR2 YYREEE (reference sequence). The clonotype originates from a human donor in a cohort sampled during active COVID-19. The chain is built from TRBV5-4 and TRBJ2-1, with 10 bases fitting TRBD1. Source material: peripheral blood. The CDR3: CASSRGQGRDEQFF. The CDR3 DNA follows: TGTGCCAGCAGCCGGGGACAGGGGAGGGATGAGCAGTTCTTC.